This TCR beta chain appears in the sequencing data of a study of blood T cell repertoires in COVID-19 (dated by TCRdb to about 2020). About the investigation overall: Samples covering the acute and convalescent phases of COVID-19 were provided by collaborators in the United States, Italy and Spain. The material from the prospective study consisted of cDNA or gDNA derived from T cells, B-cell-depleted T cells, or PBMCs. The dataset comprised deeply sampled blood TCRbeta repertoires from subjects exposed to, actively infected with, or recovered from COVID-19. The repertoires were released in a freely available public database intended as a resource for research on the immune response to SARS-CoV-2. The samples were drawn from two sources: the first 160 participants of the ongoing ImmuneRACE study, and 1,254 subjects contributed by 6 global collaborators. The sample metadata nearly always contained a de-identified subject ID, COVID-19 status, age in years and sex. Where available, HLA class I and class II types were taken from metadata supplied by the sample provider and were not determined by assay-based typing. On the study overall, not on this receptor specifically: The quantity of clinical and demographic metadata differed by source and by participant and was supplied without curation.

Concerning this clone: What antigen it recognizes has not been identified. Base qualities are not provided; no much larger clone lies one nucleotide away.

The CDR3 measures 13 amino acids from cysteine to phenylalanine. The CDR3 DNA has 39 bases and is translated from base 1. Sequences ENHRY (CDR1) and SYGVKD (CDR2) are obtained from the germline V gene. V is reduced by 4 bases and J by 6 bases, leaving a spacing of 12 bases between them. TCRbeta CDR3 regions were amplified from genomic DNA by means of the immunoSEQ Assay, a bias-controlled multiplex PCR. The authors' analysis ran thus. The number of nucleated cells in each sample was estimated by amplification of reference gene primers within the assay. To quantify the absolute abundance of each unique TCRbeta CDR3 rearrangement, sequence reads were collapsed and filtered. For each sample, productive Simpson clonality was calculated as the square root of Simpson's diversity index across productive rearrangements. The source is immuneACCESS, and TCRdb retained only in-frame sequences with V and J called. Part of the clones is not carried over; for the studies checked, unresolved V genes explain less than half of this, and the remainder is unexplained. Clone size and V and J calls were adopted from that table, with D and trimming inferred from the DNA. This sample holds about 140,000 clones; roughly 89% were observed only once. The ten biggest clones cover about 1.5% of the sample.

Collaborating institutions collected whole blood in K2EDTA tubes following their own protocols. Collaborator samples were shipped for TCRbeta analysis as frozen whole blood, isolated PBMCs, or DNA extracted from either sample type. Recombination joined TRBV10-3 with TRBJ1-2, with the D gene uncertain. Sample: peripheral blood. The sequence was obtained from a human donor in a cohort sampled during active COVID-19. The sequence in DNA is TGTGCCATCAGTGTAGAGGGCAACGATGGCTACACCTTC. Translated, it gives CAISVEGNDGYTF.